This T cell receptor (beta chain) was observed in a study of blood T cell repertoires in COVID-19. Study-level background: Samples taken during acute and convalescent COVID-19 were collected in the United States, Italy and Spain. PBMCs, B-cell-depleted T cells, or T cells were the source of the cDNA or gDNA that made up the material.

The CDR3 is 13 amino acids. Germline CDR1 reads GTSNPN; CDR2 reads SVGIG (reference sequence). V lost 3 bases and J 1 base, leaving 9 bases between the germline ends. In the original processing: Researchers report that nucleated cell counts were estimated from reference gene primer amplification. The protocol was immunoSEQ multiplex PCR, while the TCRdb copy is restricted to in-frame clones and leaves out a portion. The V and J calls and clone size are taken from that table; D and trimming were inferred from the DNA. The sample consists of approximately 460,000 clones, approximately 89% of them appearing once.

This clonotype was sampled from a man aged 18 to 30 with COVID-19, enrolled during active disease. This sequence joins TRBV30 and TRBJ1-1; D not resolved. Sequencing was done on a sample of peripheral blood. CDR3 in DNA: TGTGCCTGGAGCCAAGTAGAGAACACTGAAGCTTTCTTT. Amino acid sequence: CAWSQVENTEAFF.